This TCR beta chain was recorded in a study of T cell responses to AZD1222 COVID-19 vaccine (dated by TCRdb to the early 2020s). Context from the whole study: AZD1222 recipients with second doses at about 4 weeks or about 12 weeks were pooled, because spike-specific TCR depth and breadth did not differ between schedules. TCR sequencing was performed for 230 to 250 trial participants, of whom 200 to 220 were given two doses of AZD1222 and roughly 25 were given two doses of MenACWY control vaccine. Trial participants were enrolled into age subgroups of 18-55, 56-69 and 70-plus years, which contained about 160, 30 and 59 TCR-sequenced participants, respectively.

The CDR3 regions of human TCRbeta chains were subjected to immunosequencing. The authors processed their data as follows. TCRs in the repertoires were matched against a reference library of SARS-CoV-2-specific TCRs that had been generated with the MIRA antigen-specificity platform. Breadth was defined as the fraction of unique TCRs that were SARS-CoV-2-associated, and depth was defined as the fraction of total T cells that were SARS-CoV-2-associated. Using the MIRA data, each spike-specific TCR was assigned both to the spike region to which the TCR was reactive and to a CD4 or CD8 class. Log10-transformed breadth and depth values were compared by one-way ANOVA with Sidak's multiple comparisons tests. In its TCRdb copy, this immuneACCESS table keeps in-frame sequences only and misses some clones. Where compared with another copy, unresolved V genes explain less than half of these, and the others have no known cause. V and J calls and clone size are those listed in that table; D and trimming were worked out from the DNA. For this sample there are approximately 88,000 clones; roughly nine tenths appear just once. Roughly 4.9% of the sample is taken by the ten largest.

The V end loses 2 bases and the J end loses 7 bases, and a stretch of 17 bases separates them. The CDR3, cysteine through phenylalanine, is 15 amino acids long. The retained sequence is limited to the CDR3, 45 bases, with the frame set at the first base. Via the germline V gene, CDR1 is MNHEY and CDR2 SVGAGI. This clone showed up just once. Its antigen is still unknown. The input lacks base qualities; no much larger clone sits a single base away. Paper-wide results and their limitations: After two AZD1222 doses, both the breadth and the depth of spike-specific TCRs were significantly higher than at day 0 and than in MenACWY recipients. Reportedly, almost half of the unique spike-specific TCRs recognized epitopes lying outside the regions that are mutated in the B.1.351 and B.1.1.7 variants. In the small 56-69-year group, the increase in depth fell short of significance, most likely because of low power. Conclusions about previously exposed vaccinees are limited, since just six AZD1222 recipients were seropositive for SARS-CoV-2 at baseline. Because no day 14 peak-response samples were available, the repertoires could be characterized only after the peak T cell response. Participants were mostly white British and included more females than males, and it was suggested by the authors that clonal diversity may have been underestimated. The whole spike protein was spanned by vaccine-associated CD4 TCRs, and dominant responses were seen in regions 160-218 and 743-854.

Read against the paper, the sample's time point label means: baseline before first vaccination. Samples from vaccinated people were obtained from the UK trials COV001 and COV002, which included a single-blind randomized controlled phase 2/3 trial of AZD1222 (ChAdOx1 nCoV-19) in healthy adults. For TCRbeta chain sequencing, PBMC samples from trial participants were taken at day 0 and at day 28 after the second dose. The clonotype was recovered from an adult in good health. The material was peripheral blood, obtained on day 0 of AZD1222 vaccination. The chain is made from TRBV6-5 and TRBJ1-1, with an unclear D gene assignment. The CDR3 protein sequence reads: CASSYAIHGFGEAFF. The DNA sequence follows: TGTGCCAGCAGTTACGCTATTCATGGATTTGGTGAAGCTTTCTTT.